This T cell receptor beta chain was identified during a study of cytomegalovirus exposure and HLA in healthy donors (dated by TCRdb to 2016 to 2017). For the wider study: An earlier analysis of some 620 of the donors reported approximately 260 Gb of sequence data and roughly 120 million unique TCR beta sequences obtained from about 179 million T cells. The genetic ancestry cluster associated with self-reported Caucasian donors included over 80% of the approximately 400 genotyped donors. The study was designed to test whether signatures of past pathogen exposure could be identified by cataloging public T cell receptors. Donor age, sex, ethnicity and CMV serostatus were compiled together with the repertoire data. The T cell repertoires of 670 or so subjects were profiled by immunosequencing and related to cytomegalovirus serostatus. An earlier analysis of 450 to 750 of the donors used high-throughput TCR beta sequencing to judge whether each TCR beta V gene segment behaved as functional or pseudogenic. In addition to the first cohort of roughly 670 subjects, a separate validation cohort of 100 to 150 different subjects was used. Typing coverage varied by locus: about 620-640 donors for A, B, C, DRB1 and DQB1; some 520 for DQA1; more than 600 for DPA1; approximately 490 for DPB1. Class I and class II HLA loci were covered by the typing at four-digit resolution. Rather than drawing on any new phenotypic data, the later analysis identified candidate immune exposures from TCR beta sequences and the way those sequences occurred across donors. A later analysis re-analyzed previously published TCR beta repertoires from roughly 630 donors and added high-resolution HLA genotyping to study TCR occurrence patterns. Among a few hundred genotyped donors of the cohort, an average of approximately 240,000 unique TCR beta nucleotide sequences were sequenced per donor, roughly 20% of them non-productive. About 5 DR-DQ haplotypes were handled as single units for association and clustering, since linkage in the cohort was strong. An early release covering roughly 640 HLA-typed donors comprised 300 to 350 gigabases of sequencing data and approximately 85 million unique TCR sequences. The study combined high-throughput TCR immunosequencing, statistical association of individual TCRs with disease status, and machine learning to predict cytomegalovirus infection status. Every repertoire in the discovery cohort had been generated on one and the same sequencing platform. A later genetic analysis used genome-wide SNP genotypes for about 55% of the 666 donors, treating that subset as a discovery cohort.

The method was the immunoSEQ multiplex PCR assay. For the multiplex PCR, a mixture combining 60 forward primers for TCR Vbeta segments and 13 reverse primers for TCR Jbeta segments was used. The CDR3 region of rearranged TCR beta genes was amplified from genomic DNA with a multiplex PCR assay. The Illumina HiSeq System was used to sequence the amplified TCR beta libraries as 87-base-pair reads. From the authors' description of their analysis: In a later analysis, some 80 million unique TCR beta chains were counted across the roughly 670 repertoires, and roughly 11 million of these chains were shared by at least two donors. Raw reads were error-corrected and collapsed into unique sequences by a nearest-neighbor algorithm in which closely related sequences were merged to remove PCR and sequencing errors. Alignment of CDR3 sequences to IMGT reference sequences was used to assign V, D and J gene segments. For a sequence to be retained, at least a six-nucleotide match to both a V gene segment and a J gene segment was required. Rearrangements were classified as productive when the CDR3 lacked stop codons and remained in frame with V and J, and all other rearrangements were classified as non-productive. CDR3 was defined by IMGT convention, running from the second conserved V-encoded cysteine to the conserved J-encoded phenylalanine. The earlier analysis of a few hundred of the donors excluded any sequence lacking an unambiguous match to a single V gene segment. In an earlier analysis of several hundred of the donors, V segments were called functional above 56.7% productive rearrangements and were called segregating when the between-donor standard deviation exceeded 5%. To diagnose cytomegalovirus status from the catalog of TCR beta chain sequences, a statistical classification framework was built. In a later analysis, V and J genes were assigned by comparing TCR nucleotide sequences against IMGT/GENE-DB human TR gene sequences. The TCRdist pipeline was used in a later analysis to assign CDR3 sequences and most-parsimonious VDJ recombination scenarios. A later analysis defined each TCR beta chain by its CDR3 amino acid sequence plus V-gene family, and excluded reads lacking a unique V-gene family. A later analysis removed 592 highly shared, low-generation-probability nucleotide sequences to deal with suspected cross-contamination and a sequencing artifact. In a later analysis, a clonal expansion index was calculated for each public chain from normalized within-repertoire ranks of inferred template counts. A later analysis computed generation probabilities with a VDJ recombination model fitted to out-of-frame rearrangements, and checked the results against IGoR. In a later analysis, TCR-TCR, TCR-HLA and TCR-CMV co-occurrence was scored with hypergeometric tests, and a repertoire-size bias correction was applied to TCR pairs. In a later analysis, false discovery rates were estimated by permuting HLA or CMV assignments 20 times. In a later analysis, co-occurring TCRs were grouped using DBSCAN, and TCRdist sequence similarity was added for clustering within HLA-allele-positive subsets. Repertoires with fewer than 30,000 or more than 120,000 public chains were left out of co-occurrence clustering, as were about 5 repertoires with anomalous nucleotide sharing. Drawn from immuneACCESS, this table holds only the in-frame rearrangements with V and J called that TCRdb kept. Clones are partly lost; checked studies trace under half to an unresolved V gene and leave the rest unexplained. From that table come the V and J calls and clone size; the DNA was used to work out D and trimming. Within this sample are approximately 150,000 clones, with 75% to 80% of them counted one time only. The top ten constitute approximately 2.5% of the sample.

The cohort was made up of 666 healthy bone marrow donors. Cohort members were all nominally healthy when sampled, although unrecorded immune exposures were likely present. The donor was CMV seropositive and was included in the group of almost 300 seropositive cohort members. A peripheral blood sample was provided by each donor, and peripheral blood mononuclear cells were used for TCR beta sequencing. The Qiagen DNeasy Blood Extraction Kit was used to extract genomic DNA from the blood cell samples. What the work shows at the level of the full study, not this receptor alone: In a later genetic analysis, a missense DCLRE1C variant was associated with V-gene and J-gene trimming of TCR beta chains, and the association was replicated in an independent cohort. The authors suggested that the approach could potentially be generalized to other disease states and immunological phenotypes. In a later analysis, HLA-associated TCR beta chains showed more clonal expansion and lower generation probabilities than non-associated chains that were equally common. The presence/absence analyses assumed that sequencing depth was roughly uniform across donors, and that assumption may not be true. A further reported finding was that TCR beta sequences accurately predicted the HLA-A and HLA-B alleles for most subjects in the first cohort. Assigning TCR associations to individual alleles was difficult when HLA alleles, especially DR and DQ, strongly co-occurred. The study gave a list of under 200 TCR beta chains associated with cytomegalovirus. Several of the top co-occurrence clusters appeared to be linked to parvovirus B19, influenza, CMV and Epstein-Barr virus, according to a later analysis. A later analysis associated about 16,000 TCR beta sequences with specific HLA alleles at a false discovery rate of 0.05. A later genetic analysis reported fewer N-insertions in productive TCRs among donors in an Asian-associated ancestry cluster than the roughly 700-donor mean. The earlier analysis of 587 of the donors excluded seventeen rarely observed V segments, including chromosome 9 orphons, because counts were too low. Linkage disequilibrium might explain the correlated functional status among segregating V segments, but an unknown experimental factor could not be excluded. A later analysis found that most CMV-associated TCR beta chains appeared HLA-restricted, with HLA associations seemingly driven largely by CMV exposure. Only TCR beta chains were sequenced in this cohort, and the absence of alpha or paired-chain data limited detectable features. HLA typing was unavailable for some donors at each locus, so association tests used only the typed subset. Some IMGT-functional V segments, including TRBV6-2 and TRBV6-3, could not be told apart with the 87-base-pair reads, so those segments were excluded. An earlier analysis of around 600 of the donors showed that most TCR beta V segments appeared in productive rearrangements either about 87% or about 30% of the time, which broadly matched IMGT annotations. Immune exposure information for the cohort was limited to CMV serostatus. A later analysis found that TCR association rates varied across HLA loci, with DRB1 alleles showing the most associated TCRs and HLA-C alleles the fewest. Cytomegalovirus status was reported to be diagnosed by the classifier with high specificity and sensitivity in both the original and validation cohorts. In vitro tests confirmed that a few of the cytomegalovirus-associated TCR beta chains recognize cytomegalovirus antigens. A cluster of highly shared sequence variants was judged likely to represent a technical artifact of the sequencing pipeline. Most TCR sequences were seen in very few donors, while some public TCRs were found in many individuals.

The trim is 3 bases for V and 10 bases for J, with a gap of 10 bases between the germline ends. From cysteine to phenylalanine, the CDR3 is 13 amino acids long. CDR3 DNA is the only sequence kept; it has 39 bases, read in frame from the first base. CDR1 and CDR2 are drawn from the germline V gene: SNHLY, FYNNEI. A word on this clone: The specificity of this receptor is unknown. Within one base of it there is no much larger clone, and no base qualities were kept.

The chain links TRBV2 with TRBJ1-6; the D gene lacks a confident call. Sequencing was carried out using PBMCs. This TCR was sampled from a woman aged 18-29 years in good health and CMV-seropositive. The CDR3: CASSDSESSPLHF. DNA sequence: TGTGCCAGCAGTGACTCTGAGAGCTCACCCCTCCACTTT.